These T cell receptor beta chains were read from a single sample in a study of cytomegalovirus exposure and HLA in healthy donors. Produced via immunoSEQ multiplex PCR; TCRdb's table is partial and in-frame only. The sample has 150,000 to 200,000 clones; approximately 77% are singletons. Sequencing used PBMCs. The origin of the receptors is a man in his thirties or forties in good health and CMV-seropositive. CDR3s leave out the opening cysteine and the closing phenylalanine or tryptophan. The order of the fields is V gene, CDR3 protein.

>TRBV11-2
ASSLNTGGSTDTQY
>TRBV4-2
ASSQARRRGQPQH
>TRBV19
ASSIPDRGIYGYT
>TRBV14
ASSPIVTNTGELF
>TRBV9
ASSLGLAGTDTQY
>TRBV9
ASSVTSQVDGELF
>TRBV30
AFSSGLYEQY
>TRBV7-2
ASSLEDSLSYEQY
>TRBV7-3
ASSEDSGAYNEQF
>TRBV29-1
SVGGDRADTQY
>TRBV7-9
ASSFEENTEAF
>TRBV2
ASKRRVGPGNQPQH
>TRBV7-3
ASSSKTSGGSYNEQF
>TRBV6-5
ASSRRGQEANEQY
>TRBV10-2
ASSRREGTDTQY
>TRBV19
ASRDPGLALETQY
>TRBV21-1
ASSLPVATNEKLF
>TRBV18
ASSPNPSGGASEQY
>TRBV5-1
ASSLTQVTYEQY
>TRBV7-8
ASSPRDRGLGGYT
>TRBV20-1
SARRGDTQY
>TRBV7-3
ASSFIGQAAF
>TRBV6-5
ASSRTGGGIETQY
>TRBV5-1
ASSSDIQSSYEQY
>TRBV28
ASSTQGGQANIQY
>TRBV7-6
ASRLSLNTEAF
>TRBV4-3
ASSQGGTGNYEQY
>TRBV7-3
ASSFTTAAISEQY
>TRBV30
AWTPRGGGNQPQH
>TRBV4-1
ASSQDLWTGPEYEQY
>TRBV7-2
ASSSGQGWGYGYT
>TRBV6-5
ATWALSAGYT
>TRBV27
ASSWRGRGNIQY
>TRBV14
ASSQEENLGGE
>TRBV28
ASSTAGYTGELF
>TRBV5-1
ASSLWAGKDTGELF
>TRBV2
ASSGASQGNGPQH